This entry lists 23 T cell receptor beta chains sequenced from one sample in a study of T cells in Graves' hyperthyroidism and ophthalmopathy. Amplification yielded TCR beta CDR3 regions, with RNA transcripts as the source. When the TCR CDR3 underwent first-round RT-PCR, the HTBI primer set was used. TCRdb re-called the multiplex PCR reads through MiXCR, storing one row per CDR3 protein. The sample carries nearly 250,000 distinct CDR3 sequences, about a sixth recorded once. The specimen sequenced was blood. The receptors come from a woman aged 18-35 years with Graves' ophthalmopathy.

V gene TRBV7-9 combines with J gene TRBJ1-1, with TRBD1 matching over 9 bases. The length of the CDR3 is 15 residues. Germline CDR1 and CDR2: SEHNR and FQNEAQ (reference sequence). V was clipped by 5 bases and J by 11 bases; unmatched bases: 15. The chain's CDR3 is CASSQGDRELLNAFF. Written as DNA, the CDR3 is TGTGCCAGCAGCCAAGGGGACAGGGAACTTCTGAATGCTTTCTTT.

This clonotype was seen many times. The chain carries TRBV6-1 and TRBJ1-1; 7 bases line up with TRBD1. J was trimmed by 0 bases and V by 5 bases; bases with no gene match: 6. Germline CDR1 is MNHNS and CDR2 is SASEGT. CDR3 length: 15 amino acids. DNA for the CDR3: TGTGCCAGCAGTAAACGGGACAGCCTGAACACTGAAGCTTTCTTT. Protein sequence: CASSKRDSLNTEAFF.

The table lists this clonotype with many counts. The chain couples TRBV6-1 to TRBJ1-6; TRBD1 matches at 11 bases. V lost 6 bases and J lost 5; bases outside the gene matches: 3. This CDR3 has 15 residues. Germline assignment: CDR1 MNHNS and CDR2 SASEGT. Here the CDR3 DNA reads TGTGCCAGCAGCGGGACAGGGGGGGATAATTCACCCCTCCACTTT. Residues: CASSGTGGDNSPLHF.

Note on this clonotype: Since a much larger clone is just one base distant, this may be a read error. The V and J genes are TRBV6-1 and TRBJ1-3, with D perhaps TRBD1 (6 bases). Trimming took off 4 bases at V and 2 bases at J, with 12 bases between the two ends. Germline V gene data show CDR1 as MNHNS and CDR2 as SASEGT. This CDR3 contains 15 residues. This CDR3 reads CASSATTGPGNTIYF. CDR3 sequence (DNA): TGTGCCAGCAGTGCTACGACAGGCCCTGGAAACACCATATATTTT.

There are many counts of this clonotype. V usage is TRBV2 and J usage is TRBJ1-5, with a possible D match to TRBD1 (6 bases). CDR1 is SNHLY and CDR2 is FYNNEI in the germline V gene. V lost 4 bases and J 11 bases, leaving 18 bases between the germline ends. The CDR3 totals 14 residues. This CDR3 is CASSGLTARTAQHF. CDR3 nucleotide sequence: TGTGCCAGCAGTGGCCTGACGGCCAGGACAGCCCAGCATTTT.

The sample holds many counts of this clonotype. The gene calls are TRBV6-1 and TRBJ1-3; a weak D match, TRBD1 (5 bases). The CDR3 has 15 residues. CDR1 MNHNS and CDR2 SASEGT come from the germline V gene. V lost 5 bases to trimming and J lost 6 bases, with 17 bases between them. The DNA of the CDR3 is TGTGCCAGCAGTACCGGGACCGGCGGTCAAAACACCATATATTTT. This encodes CASSTGTGGQNTIYF.

This clonotype has more than one count but fewer than ten. Given a much more abundant clone one base away, this may be a read error. This chain links TRBV7-8 with TRBJ1-1; maybe TRBD1 (6 bases). CDR1 and CDR2 (germline): SGHVS, FQNEAQ. Trimming took off 0 bases at V and 7 bases at J, with 18 bases between the two ends. CDR3 size: 16 residues. The CDR3 is CASSLALNGGQSEAFF. The CDR3 nucleotides read TGTGCCAGCAGCTTAGCGTTGAACGGGGGGCAAAGTGAAGCTTTCTTT. The full variable domain, in which reference TRBV7-8 and TRBJ1-1 provide the parts outside the CDR3, is GAGVSQSPRYKVAKRGQDVALRCDPISGHVSLFWYQQALGQGPEFLTYFQNEAQLDKSGLPSDRFFAERPEGSVSTLKIQRTQQEDSAVYLCASSLALNGGQSEAFFGQGTRLTVV.

This clonotype was seen ten or more times. V and J are TRBV9 and TRBJ2-2, with D possibly being TRBD1 (6 bases). Trimming pared 0 bases from V and 5 bases from J, leaving 17 bases between. CDR1 and CDR2 from the germline V gene are SGDLS and YYNGEE. The CDR3 sequence is 17 residues long. The CDR3 spells CASSVGSGTLETGELFF. CDR3 in DNA: TGTGCCAGCAGCGTAGGGAGTGGGACATTGGAAACCGGGGAGCTGTTTTTT. The entire variable domain, with the rest obtained from reference TRBV9 and TRBJ2-2, is as follows: DSGVTQTPKHLITATGQRVTLRCSPRSGDLSVYWYQQSLDQGLQFLIQYYNGEERAKGNILERFSAQQFPDLHSELNLSSLELGDSALYFCASSVGSGTLETGELFFGEGSRLTVL.

V is TRBV3-1 and J is TRBJ1-5; D is possibly TRBD1 (5 bases). The CDR3 length is 14 residues. The V end was cut by 1 base, the J end by 7 bases, with 11 bases between. Germline-derived CDR1 and CDR2 are LGHDT and YNNKEL (reference sequence). The CDR3 sequence is CASSQGARAQPQHF. Here the CDR3 DNA reads TGTGCCAGCAGCCAAGGGGCCAGGGCGCAGCCCCAGCATTTT.

This clonotype was observed at least ten times. The V and J genes are TRBV24-1 and TRBJ2-2; TRBD1 aligns across 10 bases. The germline V gene has CDR1 KGHDR and CDR2 SFDVKD. The CDR3 loop spans 18 amino acids. After removal of 3 bases from V and 0 bases from J, the junction contained 6 bases not matched to a gene. The CDR3 loop reads CATSDPGGQGTNTGELFF. DNA of the CDR3: TGTGCCACCAGTGATCCTGGGGGACAGGGGACGAACACCGGGGAGCTGTTTTTT.

This clonotype was observed many times. The gene calls are TRBV9 and TRBJ1-2, with 7 bases lining up with TRBD1. The CDR3 covers 14 residues. Germline CDR1 is SGDLS and CDR2 is YYNGEE. After removal of 4 bases from V and 6 bases from J, the junction contained 9 bases not matched to a gene. CDR3 coding DNA: TGTGCCAGCAGCCTCGCAGGGGGAGGTGATGGCTACACCTTC. It specifies CASSLAGGGDGYTF.

This clonotype was observed many times. The rearrangement links TRBV9 to TRBJ2-1, with D maybe TRBD2 (5 bases). CDR1 is SGDLS and CDR2 is YYNGEE in the germline V gene. The CDR3 runs to 13 residues. Trimming cost V 6 bases and J 3 bases, with 10 bases left between them. Written as DNA, the CDR3 is TGTGCCAGCACAGGAGGCCACTACAATGAGCAGTTCTTC. Protein product: CASTGGHYNEQFF.

This clonotype showed up just a few times. This clone may be a read error of a much larger clone one base away. The genes are TRBV7-9 and TRBJ1-2; no definite D call. The CDR3 is made up of 15 amino acids. Per germline, CDR1 SEHNR and CDR2 FQNEAQ (reference sequence). The CDR3 loop is CTSSLALSFNYGYTF. The CDR3 DNA reads TGTACCAGCAGCTTAGCGCTGTCATTTAACTATGGCTACACCTTC.

In the case of this clonotype: One end of the junction does not line up with germline, which may come from a read error. The chain carries TRBV4-3 and TRBJ2-3, with TRBD1 matching over 7 bases. Per the germline V gene, CDR1 is LGHNA and CDR2 is YSLEER. The CDR3 extends over 15 amino acids. CDR3 coding DNA: TGCGCCAGCGGCCAAGTGACAGGGAGCACAGATACGCAGTATTTT. Amino acids: CASGQVTGSTDTQYF.

On this clonotype: Given a much more abundant clone one base away, this may be a read error. No conserved phenylalanine or tryptophan is present at the end of the CDR3, so a read error is the likely explanation. The chain couples TRBV4-1 to TRBJ1-2; 8 bases map to TRBD1. J was trimmed by 4 bases and V by 1 base; bases with no gene match: 5. CDR1 and CDR2 from the germline V gene are MGHRA and YSYEKL. The CDR3 consists of 15 residues. CDR3 nucleotides: TGCGCCAGCAGCCAAGTTCCCGGGACAGGCTATGGCTACACCTTG. It encodes CASSQVPGTGYGYTL.

This clonotype was recorded many times. The CDR3 DNA sequence: TGTGCCAGTAGTTCTAAAGACAGGGACCGTGAAGCTTTCTTT. Protein: CASSSKDRDREAFF. The J gene is TRBJ1-1, the V gene TRBV19; TRBD1 matches at 7 bases. CDR3 length: 14 residues. J lost 7 bases, V lost 5 bases, and 10 bases had no gene match. The germline V gene encodes CDR1 LNHDA and CDR2 SQIVND (reference sequence).

The chain recombines TRBV5-8 with TRBJ2-7; D remains unclear. The germline CDR1 and CDR2 sequences are SGHTS and YDEGEE. With 1 base removed from V and 3 bases from J, the gap between germline ends came to 8 bases. The CDR3 is 13 amino acids. CDR3 loop: CASSLIPVYEQYF. DNA for the CDR3: TGTGCCAGCAGCTTGATTCCAGTCTACGAGCAGTACTTC.

This clonotype was picked up many times. The rearrangement joins TRBV7-9 to TRBJ2-2, with D uncertain. Trimming cost V 0 bases and J 4 bases, with 9 bases left between them. From germline, CDR1 is SEHNR and CDR2 FQNEAQ (reference sequence). The CDR3 is 15 residues long. DNA for the CDR3: TGTGCCAGCAGCTTAGCAGCCCTGGCCACCGGGGAGCTGTTTTTT. It is translated as CASSLAALATGELFF.

This clonotype was observed many times. This chain connects TRBV7-9 to TRBJ2-7, with TRBD1 identical over 7 bases. Trimming took 5 bases from V and 3 from J; bases not matched to a gene: 7. The CDR3 extends over 14 amino acids. CDR1 and CDR2 (germline): SEHNR, FQNEAQ (reference sequence). CDR3 amino acids: CASSLKAGGYEQYF. For the CDR3, the DNA is TGTGCCAGCAGCCTTAAGGCAGGGGGCTACGAGCAGTACTTC.

In this sample, this clonotype turned up a few times. The V gene is TRBV5-6, the J gene TRBJ2-3; possible D gene TRBD2, 6 bases. CDR1 and CDR2 from the germline V gene are SGHDT and YYEEEE. Trimming shortened V by 1 base and J by 0 bases, and 15 bases separated the two germline ends. The CDR3 contains 17 residues. The CDR3 is CASSLWGLTTSTDTQYF. CDR3 nucleotide sequence: TGTGCCAGCAGCTTGTGGGGACTTACGACTAGCACAGATACGCAGTATTTT.

This clonotype was seen many times. This chain connects TRBV7-8 to TRBJ2-5; TRBD2 might be the D (6 bases). Germline loops: CDR1 SGHVS, CDR2 FQNEAQ. The CDR3 covers 14 residues. The V end lost 3 bases, the J end lost 0 bases, and 8 bases lay between the germline ends. CDR3 DNA sequence: TGTGCCAGCAGCTTGCGGGGTGACCAAGAGACCCAGTACTTC. Translating it yields CASSLRGDQETQYF.

This clonotype was seen repeatedly, ten times or more. DNA for the CDR3: TGTGCCAGCAGCGCACAGGGGTACACTGAAGCTTTCTTT. Amino acid sequence: CASSAQGYTEAFF. The rearrangement joins TRBV9 to TRBJ1-1; 7 bases agree with TRBD1. Germline CDR1 is SGDLS and CDR2 is YYNGEE. With V trimmed by 3 bases and J by 3 bases, 2 bases remained unmatched. CDR3 size: 13 residues.

This clonotype was detected many times. This chain uses TRBV6-1 with TRBJ2-7; tentative D call: TRBD2 (6 bases). The CDR3 has 14 amino acids. The germline V gene encodes CDR1 MNHNS and CDR2 SASEGT. The V and J ends lost 7 bases and 3 bases respectively, with 16 bases between them. As DNA, the CDR3 is TGTGCCAGCACCAACGGGGGTTCAAACTACGAGCAGTACTTC. Its protein is CASTNGGSNYEQYF.